The present T cell receptor beta chain was sequenced within a study of cytomegalovirus exposure and HLA in healthy donors (dated by TCRdb to 2015 to 2018). About the full investigation: According to an earlier analysis of a few hundred of the donors, 200 million or so T cells yielded 100 million or so unique TCR beta sequences and approximately 280 Gb of sequence data. About 320 gigabases of sequencing data and tens of millions of unique TCR sequences were included in an early release covering several hundred HLA-typed donors. Class I and class II HLA loci were covered by the typing at four-digit resolution. Rather than drawing on any new phenotypic data, the later analysis identified candidate immune exposures from TCR beta sequences and the way those sequences occurred across donors. The study combined high-throughput TCR immunosequencing, statistical association of individual TCRs with disease status, and machine learning to predict cytomegalovirus infection status. Of the roughly 400 genotyped donors, 81% were placed in the genetic ancestry cluster associated with self-reported Caucasian donors. A later analysis re-examined previously published TCR beta repertoires from several hundred donors and added high-resolution HLA genotyping to investigate patterns of TCR occurrence. In addition to the first cohort of approximately 650 subjects, a separate validation cohort of over 90 different subjects was used. An earlier analysis of around 540 of the donors applied high-throughput TCR beta sequencing to assess whether each TCR beta V gene segment acted as functional or pseudogenic. Donor age, sex, ethnicity and CMV serostatus were collected together with the repertoire data. Across about 380 genotyped donors of the cohort, an average of 235,054 unique TCR beta nucleotide sequences per donor were sequenced, and roughly a sixth of those sequences were non-productive. A few DR-DQ haplotypes were handled as single units for association and clustering because linkage in the cohort was strong. Every discovery cohort repertoire had been produced on one sequencing platform. A later genetic analysis took genome-wide SNP genotypes for about 55% of the 666 donors and used that subset as a discovery cohort. The study aimed to test whether cataloging public T cell receptors could reveal signatures of past pathogen exposure. The study profiled the T cell repertoires of 666 subjects by immunosequencing and related them to cytomegalovirus serostatus. The number of typed donors differed by locus: 629-630 for A, B, C, DRB1 and DQB1; approximately 540 for DQA1; about 600 for DPA1; and roughly 490 for DPB1. What the study reported, not specific to this receptor: In a later analysis, most CMV-associated TCR beta chains were found to appear HLA-restricted, with HLA associations seemingly driven largely by CMV exposure. The classifier was reported to diagnose cytomegalovirus status with high specificity and sensitivity in both the original and validation cohorts. A later genetic analysis reported fewer N-insertions in productive TCRs among donors in an Asian-associated ancestry cluster than the approximately 700-donor mean. In a later analysis, the rate of TCR association differed among HLA loci, with DRB1 alleles having the most associated TCRs and HLA-C alleles having the fewest. The cohort was sequenced for TCR beta chains only, and without alpha or paired-chain data the features that could be detected were limited. The authors suggested that the approach could potentially be generalized to other disease states and immunological phenotypes. Across donors, most TCR sequences were observed very rarely, whereas some public TCRs were present in many individuals. Sequencing depth was assumed to be roughly uniform across donors in the presence/absence analyses, though that assumption may not hold. Three of the identified cytomegalovirus-associated TCR beta chains were confirmed in vitro to be specific for cytomegalovirus antigens. V-gene and J-gene trimming of TCR beta chains was associated with a missense DCLRE1C variant in a later genetic analysis, and the association was replicated in an independent cohort. Immune exposure information for the cohort was limited to CMV serostatus. A cluster of highly shared sequence variants was judged likely to be a technical artifact of the sequencing pipeline. An earlier analysis of around 540 of the donors showed that most TCR beta V segments appeared in productive rearrangements either about 87% or about 30% of the time, which broadly matched IMGT annotations. According to a later analysis, parvovirus B19, influenza, CMV and Epstein-Barr virus appeared linked to several top co-occurrence clusters. Linkage disequilibrium might explain the correlated functional status among segregating V segments, but an unknown experimental factor could not be ruled out. The study gave a list of more than 150 TCR beta chains associated with cytomegalovirus. In a later analysis, HLA-associated TCR beta chains showed more clonal expansion and lower generation probabilities than non-associated chains that were equally common. Assigning TCR associations to individual alleles was difficult when HLA alleles, especially DR and DQ, strongly co-occurred. In a later analysis, more than 15,000 TCR beta sequences were associated with specific HLA alleles at a false discovery rate of 0.05. A further reported finding was that TCR beta sequences accurately predicted the HLA-A and HLA-B alleles for most subjects in the first cohort. The earlier analysis of about 600 of the donors excluded seventeen rarely observed V segments, including chromosome 9 orphons, because counts were too low. Because HLA typing was unavailable for some donors at each locus, only the typed subset was used in association tests.

The cohort was made up of 666 healthy bone marrow donors. At the time of sampling, all cohort members were nominally healthy, though unrecorded immune exposures were likely present. The donor was CMV seronegative and was included in the group of 352 seronegative cohort members. A peripheral blood sample was provided by each donor, and peripheral blood mononuclear cells were used for TCR beta sequencing. The Qiagen DNeasy Blood Extraction Kit was used to extract genomic DNA from the blood cell samples. As regards this clone: Its antigen remains unidentified.

The library was made by the immunoSEQ multiplex PCR assay. For the multiplex PCR, a mixture combining 60 forward primers for TCR Vbeta segments and 13 reverse primers for TCR Jbeta segments was used. A multiplex PCR assay on genomic DNA amplified the CDR3 region of rearranged TCR beta genes. The Illumina HiSeq System was used to sequence the amplified TCR beta libraries as 87-base-pair reads. The paper's data handling went like this. Across the roughly 670 repertoires, a later analysis counted tens of millions of unique TCR beta chains, 9.5 million to 12 million of which were shared by at least two donors. A nearest-neighbor algorithm error-corrected the raw reads and collapsed the reads into unique sequences, merging closely related sequences to remove PCR and sequencing errors. CDR3 sequences were aligned to IMGT reference sequences to assign V, D and J gene segments. For a sequence to be retained, a match of at least six nucleotides was required to both a V gene segment and a J gene segment. A rearrangement counted as productive if the CDR3 had no stop codons and remained in frame with V and J, and every other rearrangement counted as non-productive. Following IMGT convention, CDR3 was defined as the stretch from the second conserved V-encoded cysteine to the conserved J-encoded phenylalanine. The earlier analysis of about 610 of the donors excluded any sequence lacking an unambiguous match to a single V gene segment. An earlier analysis of a few hundred of the donors called V segments functional above 56.7% productive rearrangements and segregating when the between-donor standard deviation exceeded 5%. A statistical classification framework was developed to diagnose cytomegalovirus status using the catalog of TCR beta chain sequences. In a later analysis, TCR nucleotide sequences were compared against IMGT/GENE-DB human TR gene sequences so that V and J genes could be assigned. In a later analysis, CDR3 sequences and most-parsimonious VDJ recombination scenarios were assigned using the TCRdist pipeline. In a later analysis, every TCR beta chain was defined by the combination of its CDR3 amino acid sequence and its V-gene family, and reads without a unique V-gene family were dropped. To address suspected cross-contamination and a sequencing artifact, a later analysis removed 550 to 750 highly shared, low-generation-probability nucleotide sequences. A later analysis calculated a clonal expansion index for each public chain from normalized within-repertoire ranks of inferred template counts. In a later analysis, generation probabilities were computed with a VDJ recombination model fitted to out-of-frame rearrangements, and the resulting probabilities were checked against IGoR. In a later analysis, hypergeometric tests were used to score TCR-TCR, TCR-HLA and TCR-CMV co-occurrence, with a repertoire-size bias correction applied to TCR pairs. To estimate false discovery rates, a later analysis permuted the HLA or CMV assignments 20 times. In a later analysis, co-occurring TCRs were grouped with DBSCAN, and TCRdist sequence similarity was added when clustering was performed within HLA-allele-positive subsets. For co-occurrence clustering, repertoires with fewer than 30,000 or more than 120,000 public chains were excluded, along with five repertoires with anomalous nucleotide sharing. TCRdb's version of the immuneACCESS table is confined to in-frame rearrangements and falls short of the full clone set. An unresolved V gene accounts for under half of the shortfall where checked; the remainder is of unknown origin. D and trimming come from the DNA, and the V and J calls and clone size come from that table. For this sample, the table gives fewer than 130,000 clones. 0.45% to 0.6% of the sample rests with the top ten.

This TCR was sampled from a man between 45 and 60 years old in good health and CMV-seronegative. Specimen: PBMCs.

The sequence in DNA is TGTGCCAGTAGTATAGAGTCCCAGGGGGTGAAGGGAAATCAGCCCCAGCATTTT. Translated, this is CASSIESQGVKGNQPQHF. The sequence links TRBV19 to TRBJ1-5, with TRBD1 matching 7 junction bases. The junction shows trimming of 0 bases on V and 4 bases on J, and the gene matches do not reach 12 bases of it. The CDR3 goes from the cysteine to the phenylalanine over 18 residues. Just CDR3 DNA is preserved here, 54 bases in frame from base 1. The germline V gene (reference sequence) sets CDR1 to LNHDA and CDR2 to SQIVND.